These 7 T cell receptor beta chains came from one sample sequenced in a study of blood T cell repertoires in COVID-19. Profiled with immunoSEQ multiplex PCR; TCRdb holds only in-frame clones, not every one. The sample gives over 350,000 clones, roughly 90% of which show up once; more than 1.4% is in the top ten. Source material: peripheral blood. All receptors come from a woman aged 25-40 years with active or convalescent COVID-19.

CDR3 DNA: TGTGCCAGCAGAACCGTATCCCACGGTGAGCAGTTCTTC. This sequence encodes CASRTVSHGEQFF. The V gene is TRBV6-5, the J gene TRBJ2-1; D remains unclear. Germline V gene lookup returns CDR1 MNHEY and CDR2 SVGAGI. This CDR3 spans 13 amino acids. Trimming took off 6 bases at V and 9 bases at J, with 15 bases between the two ends.

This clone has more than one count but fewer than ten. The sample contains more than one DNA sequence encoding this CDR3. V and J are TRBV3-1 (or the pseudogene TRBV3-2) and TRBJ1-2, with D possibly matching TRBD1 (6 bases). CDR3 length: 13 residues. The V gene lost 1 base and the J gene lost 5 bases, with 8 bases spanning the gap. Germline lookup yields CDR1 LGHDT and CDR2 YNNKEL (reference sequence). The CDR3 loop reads CASSQGQGYGYTF. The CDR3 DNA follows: TGTGCCAGCAGCCAAGGGCAGGGGTATGGCTACACCTTC.

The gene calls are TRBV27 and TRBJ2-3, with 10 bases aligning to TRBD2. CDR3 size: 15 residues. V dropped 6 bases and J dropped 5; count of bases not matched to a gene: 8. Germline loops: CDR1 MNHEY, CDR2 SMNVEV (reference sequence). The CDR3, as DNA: TGTGCCAGCAGAGACCTAGCGGGGGCGGGAGATACGCAGTATTTT. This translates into CASRDLAGAGDTQYF.

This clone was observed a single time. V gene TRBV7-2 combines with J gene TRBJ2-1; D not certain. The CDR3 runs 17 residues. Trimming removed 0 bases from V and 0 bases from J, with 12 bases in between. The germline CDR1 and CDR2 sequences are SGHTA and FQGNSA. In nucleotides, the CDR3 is TGTGCCAGCAGCTTAGCGCTAGGCGAGAGCTCCTACAATGAGCAGTTCTTC. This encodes CASSLALGESSYNEQFF.

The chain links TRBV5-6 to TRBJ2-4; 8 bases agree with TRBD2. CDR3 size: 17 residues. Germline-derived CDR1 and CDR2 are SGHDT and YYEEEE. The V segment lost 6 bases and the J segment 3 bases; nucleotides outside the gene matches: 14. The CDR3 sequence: CASTRAGIAGIKNIQYF. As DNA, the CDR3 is TGTGCCAGCACCCGCGCCGGGATAGCGGGGATCAAAAACATTCAGTACTTC.

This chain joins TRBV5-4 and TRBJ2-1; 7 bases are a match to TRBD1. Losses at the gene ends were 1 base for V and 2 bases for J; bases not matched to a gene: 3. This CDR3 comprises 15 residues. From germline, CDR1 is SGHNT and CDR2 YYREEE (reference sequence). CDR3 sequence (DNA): TGTGCCAGCAGCTTGTCGAGGGGGCCCTACAATGAGCAGTTCTTC. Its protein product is CASSLSRGPYNEQFF.

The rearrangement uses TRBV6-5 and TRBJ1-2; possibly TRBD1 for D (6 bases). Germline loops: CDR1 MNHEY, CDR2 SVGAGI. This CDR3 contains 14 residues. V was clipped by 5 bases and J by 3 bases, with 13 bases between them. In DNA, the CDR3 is TGTGCCAGCAGTCCAAGTGGGGGCTACTATGGCTACACCTTC. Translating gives CASSPSGGYYGYTF.